The 15 T cell receptor beta chains in this list originate from one sample, sequenced in a study of T-cell memory formation after mild COVID-19. TCRdb ran MiXCR on the 5' RACE reads and lists one entry per CDR3 protein. The data contain 340,000 or so distinct CDR3 sequences, 10% to 15% of them singletons. Sample: PBMCs or a T cell subset sorted from them (not recorded which). The source is a man between 18 and 29 years old who had mild COVID-19 (a few samples of this study predate the infection). Cell type and time point are not known.

The chain couples TRBV10-3 to TRBJ2-5; D is unclear. The CDR3 extends over 11 amino acids. V lost 3 bases to trimming and J lost 3 bases, with 2 bases between them. The germline gives CDR1 ENHRY, CDR2 SYGVKD. The CDR3 protein is CAISEKETQYF. CDR3 bases: TGTGCCATCAGTGAAAAAGAGACCCAGTACTTC.

This clonotype was detected only a few times. The chain joins TRBV5-1 to TRBJ1-2; no clear D gene. The CDR3 sequence is 15 residues long. Deletions cut 0 bases from V and 2 bases from J, with 11 bases between. Germline CDR1 and CDR2: SGHRS and YFSETQ. CDR3 sequence reads: CASSLGMSLNYGYTF. Here the CDR3 DNA reads TGCGCCAGCAGCTTGGGGATGAGTCTAAACTATGGCTACACCTTC. The variable domain in full, with the rest retrieved from reference TRBV5-1 and TRBJ1-2, is KAGVTQTPRYLIKTRGQQVTLSCSPISGHRSVSWYQQTPGQGLQFLFEYFSETQRNKGNFPGRFSGRQFSNSRSEMNVSTLELGDSALYLCASSLGMSLNYGYTFGSGTRLTVV.

This clonotype was found many times. This chain connects TRBV13 to TRBJ2-1; TRBD1 aligns across 8 bases. The CDR3 is made up of 15 amino acids. Germline V gene sequence: CDR1 PRHDT, CDR2 FYEKMQ (reference sequence). Losses at the gene ends were 5 bases for V and 7 bases for J; bases not matched to a gene: 10. This CDR3 reads CASSTRQGFLNEQFF. As DNA, the CDR3 is TGTGCCAGCAGCACCCGACAGGGGTTTCTGAATGAGCAGTTCTTC.

This clonotype was seen many times. The rearrangement uses TRBV25-1 and TRBJ2-2, with D unresolved. Germline V lookup: CDR1 MGHDK, CDR2 SYGVNS. Trimming took 6 bases from V and 3 from J, leaving 8 bases between them. The CDR3 is 13 amino acids. The CDR3 is CASSGDYTGELFF. In nucleotides, the CDR3 is TGTGCCAGCAGCGGAGACTACACCGGGGAGCTGTTTTTT.

The gene calls are TRBV12-3 or TRBV12-4 and TRBJ2-3; 11 nucleotides line up with TRBD2. Trimming removed 1 base from V and 4 bases from J; junction bases left unmatched: 4. This CDR3 has 16 residues. CDR3 region: CASSLVLAGVPDTQYF. The CDR3 DNA follows: TGTGCCAGCAGTTTAGTACTAGCGGGGGTTCCAGATACGCAGTATTTT.

As DNA, the CDR3 is TGTGCCAGCAGTTTAGGGCTCATAGGGGGGAATGAAAAACTGTTTTTT. This translates into CASSLGLIGGNEKLFF. This chain joins TRBV27 and TRBJ1-4, with D tentatively TRBD1 (6 bases). Germline V gene lookup returns CDR1 MNHEY and CDR2 SMNVEV (reference sequence). V gave up 2 bases and J gave up 5 bases, with 15 bases separating them. The CDR3 consists of 16 residues.

In this sample, this clonotype turned up a few times. This chain links TRBV12-2 with TRBJ2-5. TRBV12-2 is marked as a pseudogene. The CDR3 sequence is 13 residues long. The CDR3 nucleotides read TGTGCAAGTCGCTTAGAAGGATACGAGACCCAGTACTTC. This translates into CASRLEGYETQYF.

The genes are TRBV28 and TRBJ2-1; D remains unclear. CDR1 and CDR2 from the germline V gene are MDHEN and SYDVKM. The V and J ends lost 6 bases and 6 bases respectively, with 18 bases between them. This CDR3 region has 15 residues. CDR3 nucleotides: TGTGCCAGCAGAGTAACAGTGGGCTGGTTCAATGAGCAGTTCTTC. This sequence encodes CASRVTVGWFNEQFF.

This clonotype was counted a few times. This chain uses TRBV4-3 with TRBJ1-3, with TRBD1 matching 9 bases. Germline trimming cut 2 bases from V and 0 bases from J; bases unmatched to any gene: 2. The CDR3 loop spans 16 amino acids. Per the germline V gene, CDR1 is LGHNA and CDR2 is YSLEER. In DNA form, the CDR3 reads TGCGCCAGCAGCCAACTGACAGGGGGCTCTGGAAACACCATATATTTT. Amino acid sequence: CASSQLTGGSGNTIYF.

The V call is TRBV19, the J call TRBJ2-7; D is unresolved. The ends were cut back, 3 bases at V and 5 bases at J, with 17 bases in the middle. The V gene's germline CDR1 is LNHDA and CDR2 SQIVND (reference sequence). The CDR3 has 15 residues. The CDR3 here is CASSIGQRRVNEQYF. The CDR3 coding sequence is TGTGCCAGTAGTATTGGGCAGCGCCGGGTCAACGAGCAGTACTTC.

The chain recombines TRBV15 with TRBJ2-1, with 7 bases matching TRBD2. The germline V gene encodes CDR1 LNHNV and CDR2 YYDKDF (reference sequence). The CDR3 contains 15 residues. V lost 4 bases to trimming and J lost 8 bases; unmatched junction nucleotides: 11. The CDR3 nucleotides read TGTGCCACCAGCACCCACTCCACTAGCGTTTATGAGCAGTTCTTC. It is translated as CATSTHSTSVYEQFF.

The rearrangement links TRBV29-1 to TRBJ2-1; TRBD2 might be the D (7 bases). This CDR3 has 14 amino acids. The germline V gene encodes CDR1 SQVTM and CDR2 ANQGSEA. Trimming took 5 bases from V and 7 from J, leaving 18 bases between them. DNA of the CDR3: TGCAGCGTTCGGAGAGTGGGGGGGCTTAATGAGCAGTTCTTC. Translated: CSVRRVGGLNEQFF.

This clonotype was seen a few times. V usage is TRBV7-9 and J usage is TRBJ2-3; D is perhaps TRBD1 (5 bases). Per the germline V gene, CDR1 is SEHNR and CDR2 is FQNEAQ (reference sequence). The CDR3 runs 15 residues. Trimming cost V 4 bases and J 1 base, with 12 bases left between them. The CDR3 DNA is TGTGCCAGCAGCTCCGGTCCCAGGGGCACAGATACGCAGTATTTT. Translation: CASSSGPRGTDTQYF.

In its sample, this clonotype was seen a few times. This chain joins TRBV12-3 or TRBV12-4 and TRBJ1-2, with TRBD1 matching 9 bases. The trim removed 6 bases at V and 8 bases at J, leaving 4 bases unmatched. The CDR3 contains 12 residues. DNA of the CDR3: TGTGCCAGCAGCGGGACAGGGAACGGCTACACCTTC. Its protein is CASSGTGNGYTF.

In its sample, this clonotype was seen a few times. The chain combines TRBV11-3 with TRBJ1-4, with a tentative D call TRBD1 (5 bases). From germline, CDR1 is SGHNT and CDR2 YENEEA. The germline V and J ends were trimmed by 10 bases and 4 bases, with 22 bases remaining between them. This CDR3 is 16 amino acids long. CDR3 amino acids: CAIRGSDRAHNEKLFF. The CDR3 nucleotides are TGTGCCATCAGAGGGAGCGACAGAGCCCATAATGAAAAACTGTTTTTT.